Shown below are 5 T cell receptor beta chains from a single sample sequenced in a study of blood T cell repertoires in COVID-19. Libraries were prepared by immunoSEQ multiplex PCR; TCRdb keeps only in-frame clonotypes and omits some of them. The sample has around 280,000 clones; approximately 83% are singletons. The sequenced sample was peripheral blood. All receptors derive from a woman aged 30 to 39 who had recovered from COVID-19.

This clone was counted between two and nine times. This chain joins TRBV7-9 and TRBJ1-1, with D uncertain. Germline-derived CDR1 and CDR2 are SEHNR and FQNEAQ (reference sequence). The germline V and J ends were trimmed by 2 bases and 4 bases, with 11 bases remaining between them. CDR3 length equals 14 residues. CDR3 residues: CASSLSGWVTEAFF. The CDR3 DNA reads TGTGCCAGCAGCTTATCAGGTTGGGTCACTGAAGCTTTCTTT.

V and J are TRBV5-1 and TRBJ2-7, with a weak D call TRBD2 (6 bases). Germline V CDR1 and CDR2: SGHRS, YFSETQ. The CDR3 is 13 amino acids. The ends were cut back, 6 bases at V and 6 bases at J, with 16 bases in the middle. CDR3 coding DNA: TGCGCCAGCACCAAACAGGAGGGCGGCGAGCAGTACTTC. Encoded protein: CASTKQEGGEQYF.

This clone was seen a few times. The chain has TRBV5-1 and TRBJ2-2; TRBD2 matches 15 bases. CDR1 SGHRS and CDR2 YFSETQ come from the germline V gene. The CDR3 spans 19 residues. V gave up 1 base and J gave up 2 bases; unmatched junction bases: 6. CDR3 nucleotide sequence: TGCGCCAGCAGCTTGCCCCTGGGACTAGCGGGGGGAAACACCGGGGAGCTGTTTTTT. This codes for CASSLPLGLAGGNTGELFF. Variable domain in full (rest from reference TRBV5-1 and TRBJ2-2): KAGVTQTPRYLIKTRGQQVTLSCSPISGHRSVSWYQQTPGQGLQFLFEYFSETQRNKGNFPGRFSGRQFSNSRSEMNVSTLELGDSALYLCASSLPLGLAGGNTGELFFGEGSRLTVL.

The genes are TRBV19 and TRBJ1-2; D gene ambiguous. The CDR3 is made up of 12 amino acids. Germline V lookup: CDR1 LNHDA, CDR2 SQIVND (reference sequence). Trimming left V 1 base short and J 8 bases short, with 8 bases between. CDR3 coding DNA: TGTGCCAGTAGTATAGTCCGAGGAGGCTACACCTTC. Translating it yields CASSIVRGGYTF.

This clone was seen a single time. In DNA, the CDR3 is TGTGCCAGCGGCAGGAGTTCGACAGGGGGCGCGGAGACCCAGTACTTC. This gives the protein CASGRSSTGGAETQYF. V usage is TRBV5-5 and J usage is TRBJ2-5; 10 positions agree with TRBD1. After removal of 7 bases from V and 5 bases from J, the junction contained 14 bases not matched to a gene. The CDR3 is made up of 16 amino acids. From germline, CDR1 is SGHKS and CDR2 YYEKEE (reference sequence). Variable domain in full (rest from reference TRBV5-5 and TRBJ2-5): DAGVTQSPTHLIKTRGQQVTLRCSPISGHKSVSWYQQVLGQGPQFIFQYYEKEERGRGNFPDRFSARQFPNYSSELNVNALLLGDSALYLCASGRSSTGGAETQYFGPGTRLLVL.